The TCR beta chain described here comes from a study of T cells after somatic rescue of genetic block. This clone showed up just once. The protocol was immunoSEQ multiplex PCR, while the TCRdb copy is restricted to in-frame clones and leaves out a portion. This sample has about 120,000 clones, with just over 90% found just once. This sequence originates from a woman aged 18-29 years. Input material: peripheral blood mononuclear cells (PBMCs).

The CDR3 spells CASSLGLAGVNEQYF. The CDR3 bases are TGTGCCAGCAGCTTAGGTCTAGCGGGGGTGAACGAGCAGTACTTC. The chain couples TRBV7-6 to TRBJ2-7, with 10 bases matching TRBD2. CDR3 length equals 15 residues. Germline assignment: CDR1 SGHVS and CDR2 FNYEAQ. V shed 1 base, J shed 5 bases, and the junction held 5 bases outside the gene matches.